This TCR beta chain emerged from a study of control samples from healthy donors and cancer patients. From germline, CDR1 is SGHDT and CDR2 YYEEEE. The CDR3 covers 16 residues. V shed 4 bases, J shed 0 bases, and the junction held 9 bases outside the gene matches. TCRdb's table, derived via immunoSEQ multiplex PCR, lists solely in-frame clones and lacks some. The sample includes about 61,000 clones, nearly 90% of them seen just once. This clonotype was obtained from a man between 60 and 70 years old with colorectal cancer. Sequencing used PBMCs. The chain uses TRBV5-6 and TRBJ2-7; 8 bases map to TRBD1. CDR3 DNA sequence: TGTGCCAGCAGCCTGAACTACAGGGGGTTCTCCTACGAGCAGTACTTC. Its translation is CASSLNYRGFSYEQYF. The full variable domain, rest sourced from reference TRBV5-6 and TRBJ2-7, is DAGVTQSPTHLIKTRGQQVTLRCSPKSGHDTVSWYQQALGQGPQFIFQYYEEEERQRGNFPDRFSGHQFPNYSSELNVNALLLGDSALYLCASSLNYRGFSYEQYFGPGTRLTVT.